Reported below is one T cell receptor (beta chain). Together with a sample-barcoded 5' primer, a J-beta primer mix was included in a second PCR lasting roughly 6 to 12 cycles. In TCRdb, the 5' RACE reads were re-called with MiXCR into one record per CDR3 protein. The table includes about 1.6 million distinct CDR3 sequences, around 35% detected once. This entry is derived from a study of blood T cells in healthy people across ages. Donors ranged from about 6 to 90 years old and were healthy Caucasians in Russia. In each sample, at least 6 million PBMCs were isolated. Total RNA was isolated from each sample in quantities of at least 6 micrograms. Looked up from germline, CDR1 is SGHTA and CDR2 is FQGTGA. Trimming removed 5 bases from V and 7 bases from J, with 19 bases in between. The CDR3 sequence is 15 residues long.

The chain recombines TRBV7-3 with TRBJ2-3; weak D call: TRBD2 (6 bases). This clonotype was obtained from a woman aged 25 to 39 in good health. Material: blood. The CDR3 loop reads CASSPTPGTPNTQYF. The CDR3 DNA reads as TGTGCCAGCAGCCCCACCCCGGGGACTCCGAATACGCAGTATTTT.